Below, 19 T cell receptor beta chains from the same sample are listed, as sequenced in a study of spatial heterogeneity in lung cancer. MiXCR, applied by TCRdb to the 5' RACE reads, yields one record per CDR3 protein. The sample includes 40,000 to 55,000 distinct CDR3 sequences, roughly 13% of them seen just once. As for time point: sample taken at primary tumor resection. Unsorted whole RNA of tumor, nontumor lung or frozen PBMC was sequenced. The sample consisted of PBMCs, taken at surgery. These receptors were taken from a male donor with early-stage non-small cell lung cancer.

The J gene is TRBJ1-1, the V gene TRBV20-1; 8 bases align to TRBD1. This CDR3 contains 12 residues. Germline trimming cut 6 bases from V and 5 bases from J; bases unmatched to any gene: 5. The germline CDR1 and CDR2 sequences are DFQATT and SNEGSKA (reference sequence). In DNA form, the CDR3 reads TGCAGTGCCAGGGGGGACAGGACTGAAGCTTTCTTT. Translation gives CSARGDRTEAFF.

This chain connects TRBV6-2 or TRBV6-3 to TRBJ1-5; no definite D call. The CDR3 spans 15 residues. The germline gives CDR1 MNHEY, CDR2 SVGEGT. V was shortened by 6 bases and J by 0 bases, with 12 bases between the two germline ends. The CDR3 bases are TGTGCCAGCAGAAGCGGCGCCTATAGCAATCAGCCCCAGCATTTT. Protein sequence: CASRSGAYSNQPQHF.

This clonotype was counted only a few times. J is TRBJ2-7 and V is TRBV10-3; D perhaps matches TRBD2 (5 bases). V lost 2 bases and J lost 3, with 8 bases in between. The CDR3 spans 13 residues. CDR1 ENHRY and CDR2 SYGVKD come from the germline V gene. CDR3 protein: CAISESGYYEQYF. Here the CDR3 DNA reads TGTGCCATCAGTGAGAGCGGATACTACGAGCAGTACTTC.

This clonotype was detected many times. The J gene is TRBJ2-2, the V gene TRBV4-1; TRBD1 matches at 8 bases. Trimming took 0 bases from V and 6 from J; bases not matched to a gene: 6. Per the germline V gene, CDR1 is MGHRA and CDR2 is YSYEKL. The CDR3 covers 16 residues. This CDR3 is CASSQDITGGPGELFF. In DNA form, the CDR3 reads TGCGCCAGCAGCCAAGATATCACAGGGGGTCCCGGGGAGCTGTTTTTT.

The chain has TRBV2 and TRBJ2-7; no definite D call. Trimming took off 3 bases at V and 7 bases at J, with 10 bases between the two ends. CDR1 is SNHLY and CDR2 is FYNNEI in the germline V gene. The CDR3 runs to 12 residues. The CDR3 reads CASSEVRQEQYF. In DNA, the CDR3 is TGTGCCAGCAGTGAGGTTAGGCAGGAGCAGTACTTC.

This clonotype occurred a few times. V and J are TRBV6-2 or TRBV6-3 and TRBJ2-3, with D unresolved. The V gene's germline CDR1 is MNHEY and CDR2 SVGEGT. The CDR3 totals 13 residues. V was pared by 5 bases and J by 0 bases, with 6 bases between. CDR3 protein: CASSEPSTDTQYF. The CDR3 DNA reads TGTGCCAGCAGTGAACCTAGCACAGATACGCAGTATTTT.

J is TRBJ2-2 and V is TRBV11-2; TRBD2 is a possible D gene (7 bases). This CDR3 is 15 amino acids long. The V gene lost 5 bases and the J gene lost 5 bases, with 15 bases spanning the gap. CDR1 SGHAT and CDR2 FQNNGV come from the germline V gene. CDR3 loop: CASSTGRVSTGELFF. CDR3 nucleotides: TGTGCCAGCAGCACAGGGAGGGTTTCGACCGGGGAGCTGTTTTTT.

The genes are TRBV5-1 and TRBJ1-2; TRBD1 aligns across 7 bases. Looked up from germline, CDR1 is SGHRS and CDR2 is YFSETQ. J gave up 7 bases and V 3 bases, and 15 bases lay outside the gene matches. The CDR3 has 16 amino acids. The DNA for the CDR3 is TGCGCCAGCAGCTCCCGGGACAGAGAACGATGGAGTGGCTACACCTTC. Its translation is CASSSRDRERWSGYTF.

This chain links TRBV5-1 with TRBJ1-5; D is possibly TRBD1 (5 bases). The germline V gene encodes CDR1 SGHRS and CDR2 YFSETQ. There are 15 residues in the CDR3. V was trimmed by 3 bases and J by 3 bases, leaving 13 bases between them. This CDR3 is CASSSGQGDNQPQHF. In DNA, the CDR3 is TGCGCCAGCAGCTCTGGGCAGGGCGACAATCAGCCCCAGCATTTT.

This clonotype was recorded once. CDR3 protein: CASSLDVAGGRWDSTDTQYF. The CDR3 DNA is TGTGCCAGCAGCTTAGACGTAGCGGGGGGGCGTTGGGATAGCACAGATACGCAGTATTTT. The V call is TRBV11-2, the J call TRBJ2-3; 11 nucleotides line up with TRBD2. Germline loops: CDR1 SGHAT, CDR2 FQNNGV. V lost 0 bases to trimming and J lost 0 bases; unmatched junction nucleotides: 11. The CDR3 covers 20 residues.

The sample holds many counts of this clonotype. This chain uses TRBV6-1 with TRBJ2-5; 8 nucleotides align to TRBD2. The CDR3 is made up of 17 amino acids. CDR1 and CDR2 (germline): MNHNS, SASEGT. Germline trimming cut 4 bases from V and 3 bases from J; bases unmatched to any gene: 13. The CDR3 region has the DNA TGTGCCAGCAGTGTCCCGGGACGGGGGGGCTCCGAAGAGACCCAGTACTTC. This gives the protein CASSVPGRGGSEETQYF.

CDR3 loop: CASSPLAGGTGELFF. As DNA, the CDR3 is TGCGCCAGCAGCCCACTAGCGGGAGGCACCGGGGAGCTGTTTTTT. The chain uses TRBV5-1 and TRBJ2-2, with 12 positions matching TRBD2. This CDR3 region has 15 residues. With V trimmed by 4 bases and J by 4 bases, 2 bases remained unmatched. Germline V gives CDR1 SGHRS, CDR2 YFSETQ.

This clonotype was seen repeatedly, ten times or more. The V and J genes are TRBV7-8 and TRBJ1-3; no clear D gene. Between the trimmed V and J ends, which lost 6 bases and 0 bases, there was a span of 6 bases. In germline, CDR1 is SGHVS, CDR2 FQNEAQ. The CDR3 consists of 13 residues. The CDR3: CASRKGSGNTIYF. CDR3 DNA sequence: TGTGCCAGCAGGAAGGGCTCTGGAAACACCATATATTTT.

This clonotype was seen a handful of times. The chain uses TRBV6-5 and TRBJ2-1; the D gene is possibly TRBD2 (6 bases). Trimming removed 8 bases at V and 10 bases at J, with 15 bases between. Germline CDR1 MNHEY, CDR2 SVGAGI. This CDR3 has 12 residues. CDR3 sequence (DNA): TGTGCCAGCCGGGAGTTACGGGGGGAGCAGTTCTTC. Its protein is CASRELRGEQFF.

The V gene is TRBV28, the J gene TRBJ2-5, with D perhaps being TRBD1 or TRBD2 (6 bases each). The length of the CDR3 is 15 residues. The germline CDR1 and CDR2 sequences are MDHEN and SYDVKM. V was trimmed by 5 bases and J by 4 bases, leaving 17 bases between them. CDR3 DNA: TGTGCCAGCAGTCCTCGTGGGGGGCCGTCAGAGACCCAGTACTTC. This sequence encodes CASSPRGGPSETQYF.

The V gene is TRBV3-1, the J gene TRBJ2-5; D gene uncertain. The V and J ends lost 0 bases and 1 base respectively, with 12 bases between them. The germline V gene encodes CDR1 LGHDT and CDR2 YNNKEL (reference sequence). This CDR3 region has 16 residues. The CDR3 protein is CASSQEGWYSQETQYF. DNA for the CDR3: TGTGCCAGCAGCCAAGAAGGGTGGTACTCCCAAGAGACCCAGTACTTC.

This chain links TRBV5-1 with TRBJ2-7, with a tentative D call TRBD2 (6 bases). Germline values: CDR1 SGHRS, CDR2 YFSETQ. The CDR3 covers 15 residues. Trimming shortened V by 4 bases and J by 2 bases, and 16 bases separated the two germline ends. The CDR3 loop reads CASSPGPGDPYEQYF. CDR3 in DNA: TGCGCCAGCAGCCCAGGACCGGGGGACCCCTACGAGCAGTACTTC. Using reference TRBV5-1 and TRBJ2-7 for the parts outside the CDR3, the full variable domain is KAGVTQTPRYLIKTRGQQVTLSCSPISGHRSVSWYQQTPGQGLQFLFEYFSETQRNKGNFPGRFSGRQFSNSRSEMNVSTLELGDSALYLCASSPGPGDPYEQYFGPGTRLTVT.

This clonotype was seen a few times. CDR3 nucleotides: TGTGCCACCAGTGGGGGGACCCCCGACCGGTACAATGAGCAGTTCTTC. It codes for CATSGGTPDRYNEQFF. V usage is TRBV24-1 and J usage is TRBJ2-1; D is tentatively TRBD1 or TRBD2 (5 bases each). The CDR3 sequence is 16 residues long. CDR1 is KGHDR, CDR2 SFDVKD, per germline. V was shortened by 5 bases and J by 4 bases, with 17 bases between the two germline ends.

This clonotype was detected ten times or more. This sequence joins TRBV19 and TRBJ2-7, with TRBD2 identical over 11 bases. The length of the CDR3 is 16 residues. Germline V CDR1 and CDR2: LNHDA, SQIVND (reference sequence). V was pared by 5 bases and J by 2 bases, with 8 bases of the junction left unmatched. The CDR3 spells CASSSRPSGGPYEQYF. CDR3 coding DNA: TGTGCCAGTAGTTCCCGCCCTAGCGGGGGGCCCTACGAGCAGTACTTC.